Shown below are 29 T cell receptor beta chains from a single sample sequenced in a study of OX40 agonist ivuxolimab in advanced cancers. Clones were read by immunoSEQ multiplex PCR, and TCRdb kept only the in-frame ones, dropping some. The sample lists about 63,000 clones, around 90% occurring once. This sample comprised CD4+ or CD8+ T cells sorted from blood, obtained in a trial of the OX40 agonist ivuxolimab. All receptors come from an adult with an advanced solid tumor such as melanoma, head and neck, liver or kidney cancer.

The V and J genes are TRBV12-2 and TRBJ2-3; the D segment call TRBD2 is taken from the table without a DNA check. TRBV12-2 is noted as a pseudogene. The CDR3 runs to 17 residues. The CDR3 reads CASRPIPSGASTDTQYF. DNA of the CDR3: TGTGCAAGTCGCCCGATTCCTAGCGGGGCTAGCACAGATACGCAGTATTTT.

The chain uses TRBV19 and TRBJ2-1; TRBD2 matches 9 bases. V shed 5 bases and J 9 bases; nucleotides not matched to a gene: 20. The CDR3 totals 18 residues. The germline V gene has CDR1 LNHDA and CDR2 SQIVND (reference sequence). CDR3 sequence (DNA): TGTGCCAGTAGTTCCCTTTCCCCTTTAGCGGGAGCGGGTAGTGAGCAGTTCTTC. Protein product: CASSSLSPLAGAGSEQFF.

This rearrangement joins TRBV19 to TRBJ1-4, with a possible D match to TRBD1 (5 bases). The germline V gene encodes CDR1 LNHDA and CDR2 SQIVND (reference sequence). Trimming pared 6 bases from V and 5 bases from J, leaving 10 bases between. The CDR3 covers 13 residues. Written as DNA, the CDR3 is TGTGCCAGTAGAACAGGTGTGAATGAAAAACTGTTTTTT. Amino acid sequence: CASRTGVNEKLFF.

DNA of the CDR3: TGTGCCAGCAGCGGACCGGGACGGCTGAACACTGAAGCTTTCTTT. It yields the protein CASSGPGRLNTEAFF. The gene calls are TRBV9 and TRBJ1-1, with D possibly TRBD1 on 5 matching bases. The CDR3 is made up of 15 amino acids. Trimming cost V 3 bases and J 0 bases, with 12 bases left between them. CDR1 is SGDLS and CDR2 is YYNGEE in the germline V gene.

V usage is TRBV9 and J usage is TRBJ2-1, with D perhaps matching TRBD2 (5 bases). Per the germline V gene, CDR1 is SGDLS and CDR2 is YYNGEE. The V and J ends lost 0 bases and 7 bases respectively, with 17 bases between them. This CDR3 spans 16 amino acids. The CDR3 here is CASSVGGRVLANEQFF. The CDR3 DNA is TGTGCCAGCAGCGTAGGTGGGAGAGTACTTGCTAATGAGCAGTTCTTC. Based on the CDR3 plus reference TRBV9 and TRBJ2-1, the full variable domain is DSGVTQTPKHLITATGQRVTLRCSPRSGDLSVYWYQQSLDQGLQFLIQYYNGEERAKGNILERFSAQQFPDLHSELNLSSLELGDSALYFCASSVGGRVLANEQFFGPGTRLTVL.

The V and J genes are TRBV11-3 and TRBJ1-1; weak D call: TRBD1 (5 bases). CDR1 is SGHNT, CDR2 YENEEA, per germline. Trimming stripped 5 bases from V and 1 base from J, with 11 bases between. The CDR3 runs to 14 residues. CDR3: CASSRGRQNTEAFF. CDR3 sequence (DNA): TGTGCCAGCAGCCGGGGCCGACAGAACACTGAAGCTTTCTTT.

Regarding this clone: At one end, the junction sequence differs from germline, possibly due to a read error. V usage is TRBV5-1 and J usage is TRBJ2-1; D not resolved. From germline, CDR1 is SGHRS and CDR2 YFSETQ. The CDR3 has 11 residues. The CDR3 is CASSLAGLWVF. Written as DNA, the CDR3 is TGCGCCAGCAGCTTGGCCGGGTTGTGGGTCTTC. The full variable domain, with the rest looked up from reference TRBV5-1 and TRBJ2-1, is KAGVTQTPRYLIKTRGQQVTLSCSPISGHRSVSWYQQTPGQGLQFLFEYFSETQRNKGNFPGRFSGRQFSNSRSEMNVSTLELGDSALYLCASSLAGLWVFGPGTRLTVL.

V is TRBV19 and J is TRBJ1-5, with D hard to call. The germline V and J ends were trimmed by 7 bases and 3 bases, with 7 bases remaining between them. CDR1 and CDR2 (germline): LNHDA, SQIVND (reference sequence). The CDR3 is made up of 12 amino acids. CDR3 sequence: CASTGLNQPQHF. The CDR3 DNA reads as TGTGCCAGTACCGGACTCAATCAGCCCCAGCATTTT.

The chain employs TRBV5-1 and TRBJ2-2; 7 bases line up with TRBD1. V shed 2 bases, J shed 3 bases, and the junction held 4 bases outside the gene matches. Germline assignment: CDR1 SGHRS and CDR2 YFSETQ. The CDR3 is 15 residues long. The DNA of the CDR3 is TGCGCCAGCAGCTTCCTCGGGACAGACACCGGGGAGCTGTTTTTT. This translates into CASSFLGTDTGELFF.

The chain carries TRBV21-1 and TRBJ2-7. TRBV21-1 is tagged as a pseudogene. The CDR3 consists of 13 residues. The CDR3 is CASSKLKRVEQYF. The CDR3 DNA reads as TGTGCCAGCAGCAAACTGAAAAGGGTCGAGCAGTACTTC.

The CDR3 protein is CASTFIGTAEAFF. In DNA form, the CDR3 reads TGTGCCAGCACCTTTATCGGGACAGCTGAAGCTTTCTTT. V is TRBV2 and J is TRBJ1-1; 7 positions agree with TRBD1. This CDR3 is built from 13 residues. V trimming: 7 bases; J trimming: 6 bases; junction bases outside the gene matches: 8. Germline V gene sequence: CDR1 SNHLY, CDR2 FYNNEI.

In this sample, this clone turned up once. The chain couples TRBV5-4 to TRBJ2-3; tentatively, D is TRBD2 (6 bases). V lost 4 bases, J lost 6 bases, and 18 bases lay in between. The CDR3 length is 15 residues. Germline CDR1 SGHNT, CDR2 YYREEE (reference sequence). Here the CDR3 DNA reads TGTGCCAGCAGCGTCCGGGGGACCGTTGGTGATACGCAGTATTTT. It specifies CASSVRGTVGDTQYF.

The rearrangement links TRBV6-1 to TRBJ1-5; no reliable D call. Germline V lookup: CDR1 MNHNS, CDR2 SASEGT. The V end lost 6 bases, the J end lost 4 bases, and 7 bases lay between the germline ends. CDR3 size: 12 residues. The CDR3 is CASRRANQPQHF. The DNA for the CDR3 is TGTGCCAGCAGAAGGGCTAATCAGCCCCAGCATTTT.

As DNA, the CDR3 is TGTGCCAGCACCAAAGCCTACGAGCAGTACTTC. Its translation is CASTKAYEQYF. The chain links TRBV6-1 to TRBJ2-7; no reliable D call. V gave up 7 bases and J gave up 2 bases, with 6 bases separating them. CDR3 length: 11 residues. Germline CDR1 reads MNHNS; CDR2 reads SASEGT.

This rearrangement joins TRBV5-5 to TRBJ2-1; D ambiguous. CDR3 length: 12 amino acids. Germline values: CDR1 SGHKS, CDR2 YYEKEE (reference sequence). The germline V and J ends were trimmed by 7 bases and 7 bases, with 12 bases remaining between them. CDR3 amino acids: CASLTVVNEQFF. The CDR3 nucleotides are TGTGCCAGCCTCACCGTAGTTAATGAGCAGTTCTTC.

The V call is TRBV11-2, the J call TRBJ2-7; D unclear. Trimming took 2 bases from V and 1 from J, leaving 9 bases between them. There are 14 residues in the CDR3. Looked up from germline, CDR1 is SGHAT and CDR2 is FQNNGV. The DNA of the CDR3 is TGTGCCAGCAGCTTAACCCCTAGGTCCTACGAGCAGTACTTC. Translated, it gives CASSLTPRSYEQYF.

The chain couples TRBV19 to TRBJ2-1, with 14 bases identical to TRBD2. V dropped 6 bases and J dropped 12; count of bases not matched to a gene: 4. Germline V lookup: CDR1 LNHDA, CDR2 SQIVND (reference sequence). CDR3 size: 13 residues. This CDR3 is CASRKGTSGRQFF. The CDR3 nucleotides are TGTGCCAGTAGAAAGGGGACTAGCGGGAGGCAGTTCTTC. Based on the CDR3 plus reference TRBV19 and TRBJ2-1, the full variable domain is DGGITQSPKYLFRKEGQNVTLSCEQNLNHDAMYWYRQDPGQGLRLIYYSQIVNDFQKGDIAEGYSVSREKKESFPLTVTSAQKNPTAFYLCASRKGTSGRQFFGPGTRLTVL.

The V call is TRBV5-4, the J call TRBJ2-7, with D hard to call. This CDR3 has 10 residues. The germline V and J ends were trimmed by 6 bases and 2 bases, with 3 bases remaining between them. CDR1 SGHNT and CDR2 YYREEE come from the germline V gene (reference sequence). CDR3 sequence reads: CASIPYEQYF. DNA of the CDR3: TGTGCCAGCATCCCCTACGAGCAGTACTTC.

The chain joins TRBV5-6 to TRBJ2-1; D remains unclear. CDR3 length: 11 residues. Germline loops: CDR1 SGHDT, CDR2 YYEEEE. The V gene lost 1 base and the J gene lost 10 bases, with 6 bases spanning the gap. The CDR3 DNA is TGTGCCAGCAGCTTGAAGACAGAGCAGTTCTTC. Translated: CASSLKTEQFF.

This chain connects TRBV19 to TRBJ1-3; D remains unclear. Trimming pared 11 bases from V and 1 base from J, leaving 12 bases between. The CDR3 contains 13 residues. Germline CDR1 and CDR2: LNHDA and SQIVND (reference sequence). The CDR3 loop reads CAYKLGSGNTIYF. CDR3 nucleotide sequence: TGTGCCTATAAGCTGGGGTCTGGAAACACCATATATTTT.

The gene calls are TRBV11-3 and TRBJ2-7, with D unresolved. V was cut by 0 bases and J by 4 bases, with 4 bases left in between. The CDR3 extends over 12 amino acids. Germline lookup yields CDR1 SGHNT and CDR2 YENEEA. The CDR3 nucleotides are TGTGCCAGCAGCTTAGAGGGGTACGAGCAGTACTTC. It translates to CASSLEGYEQYF.

In DNA, the CDR3 is TGTGCCAGTAGTGTCGGACTAGCGGGAGGGCCTACGTCCTACGAGCAGTACTTC. It specifies CASSVGLAGGPTSYEQYF. This chain uses TRBV19 with TRBJ2-7, with TRBD2 matching 15 bases. This CDR3 is built from 18 residues. Germline V gene lookup returns CDR1 LNHDA and CDR2 SQIVND (reference sequence). The V segment lost 5 bases and the J segment 1 base; nucleotides outside the gene matches: 9.

The J gene is TRBJ2-5, the V gene TRBV7-8; D unclear. Trimming pared 3 bases from V and 3 bases from J, leaving 8 bases between. CDR3 length: 13 residues. Germline assignment: CDR1 SGHVS and CDR2 FQNEAQ. CDR3 DNA sequence: TGTGCCAGCAGCTTCAGGAGTAAAGAGACCCAGTACTTC. Translation gives CASSFRSKETQYF. The variable domain in full, completed from reference TRBV7-8 and TRBJ2-5, reads GAGVSQSPRYKVAKRGQDVALRCDPISGHVSLFWYQQALGQGPEFLTYFQNEAQLDKSGLPSDRFFAERPEGSVSTLKIQRTQQEDSAVYLCASSFRSKETQYFGPGTRLLVL.

The rearrangement links TRBV19 to TRBJ2-5; D ambiguous. The ends were cut back, 4 bases at V and 7 bases at J, with 16 bases in the middle. Per germline, CDR1 LNHDA and CDR2 SQIVND (reference sequence). The CDR3 is 14 residues long. The CDR3 reads CASSTRARARTQYF. In DNA, the CDR3 is TGTGCCAGTAGTACCCGGGCCAGAGCCCGGACCCAGTACTTC.

V is TRBV21-1 and J is TRBJ1-1. TRBV21-1 is a listed pseudogene. The length of the CDR3 is 12 residues. The CDR3 loop is CASSRGGTEAFF. The CDR3 nucleotides are TGTGCCAGCTCAAGGGGAGGAACTGAAGCTTTCTTT.

This sequence joins TRBV6-6 and TRBJ2-2, with D hard to call. Germline CDR1 and CDR2: MNHNY and SVGAGI (reference sequence). This CDR3 has 13 residues. V lost 2 bases and J lost 6, with 7 bases in between. CDR3 coding DNA: TGTGCCAGCAGTTACAAGTCCTCCGGGGAGCTGTTTTTT. The encoded protein is CASSYKSSGELFF.

The rearrangement joins TRBV19 to TRBJ2-7; TRBD2 agrees at 8 bases. Germline CDR1 is LNHDA and CDR2 is SQIVND (reference sequence). The V segment lost 9 bases and the J segment 2 bases; nucleotides outside the gene matches: 9. CDR3 length: 14 amino acids. CDR3 nucleotide sequence: TGTGCCAGGACGATTGAGACTAGCGCCTACGAGCAGTACTTC. This encodes CARTIETSAYEQYF.

CDR3 in DNA: TGTGCCAGCAACTCGGGAGAGTCCTACGAGCAGTACTTC. Encoded protein: CASNSGESYEQYF. V gene TRBV5-4 combines with J gene TRBJ2-7; the D gene is possibly TRBD2 (6 bases). Germline lookup yields CDR1 SGHNT and CDR2 YYREEE (reference sequence). Trimming shortened V by 6 bases and J by 1 base, and 11 bases separated the two germline ends. The CDR3 has 13 residues.

This chain connects TRBV11-2 to TRBJ2-1; perhaps TRBD2 as D (6 bases). Deletions cut 4 bases from V and 6 bases from J, with 10 bases between. CDR3 length: 13 amino acids. The germline CDR1 and CDR2 sequences are SGHAT and FQNNGV. Here the CDR3 reads CASSWGTLNEQFF. DNA for the CDR3: TGTGCCAGCAGCTGGGGGACTCTCAATGAGCAGTTCTTC. The full variable domain, its missing parts supplied by reference TRBV11-2 and TRBJ2-1, is EAGVAQSPRYKIIEKRQSVAFWCNPISGHATLYWYQQILGQGPKLLIQFQNNGVVDDSQLPKDRFSAERLKGVDSTLKIQPAKLEDSAVYLCASSWGTLNEQFFGPGTRLTVL.